This section outlines one T cell receptor (beta chain) sequence together with its context. This clone was counted a few times. What antigen it recognizes has not been identified. No base quality values were provided; no much bigger clone lies one nucleotide off. TCRbeta CDR3 regions were sequenced with the immunoSEQ Assay. After extraction, genomic DNA underwent amplification by bias-controlled multiplex PCR, followed by high-throughput sequencing. In the source study's methods: To quantify the absolute abundance of every unique TCRbeta CDR3 region, sequences were collapsed and filtered. T cell fraction was estimated by normalizing TCRbeta template counts to usable DNA, with usable DNA measured through amplification of reference genes found in all nucleated cells. Repertoire TCRs were annotated as SARS-CoV-2-specific when V gene, CDR3 amino acid sequence and J gene were exactly matched to a known reactive TCR set. The reference SARS-CoV-2 TCR set was obtained from MIRA and was filtered for enrichment in COVID-19-positive ImmuneCODE repertoires, whereby public or cross-reactive TCRs were removed. Drawing on the MIRA antigens, annotated TCRs were analysed further at the level of specific ORF or position within ORF. Depth was the summed frequency of annotated unique rearrangements, while breadth was defined as annotated unique rearrangements over total unique productive rearrangements. Two-sided Wilcoxon rank-sum tests were used to compare TCR breadth between groups. TCRdb's version of the immuneACCESS table is confined to in-frame rearrangements and falls short of the full clone set. An unresolved V gene accounts for under half of the shortfall where checked; the remainder is of unknown origin. V and J calls plus clone size are reproduced from that table; the DNA served to infer D and trimming. In all, the sample holds approximately 360,000 clones, and roughly 80% of those were seen once. In total, the top ten clones hold about 7.1% of the sample.

CDR1 MGHDK and CDR2 SYGVNS were looked up in the germline V gene. From its cysteine to its phenylalanine, the CDR3 spans 13 amino acids. CDR3 DNA only is kept here, 39 bases in frame from base 1. The junction carries 10 bases between V and J, which are trimmed by 3 bases and 5 bases respectively. This record comes from a study of Ad26.COV2.S vaccination and SARS-CoV-2 variants (dated by TCRdb to the early 2020s). Turning to the overall study: Donors in the vaccine arm were drawn from COV1001, a multicentre, randomized, double-blind, placebo-controlled phase I-IIa trial testing Ad26.COV2.S in healthy adults. Ad26.COV2.S was given intramuscularly at 5x10^10 or 1x10^11 viral particles, as a single shot or as two shots 56 days apart. Sequencing of the TCRbeta repertoire served to evaluate the specificity and breadth of SARS-CoV-2-reactive T cell receptors following Ad26.COV2.S vaccination. A total of roughly 32 samples were included in the TCR-sequenced set, comprising roughly 20 Ad26.COV2.S vaccine recipients, 5 placebo recipients and 8 SARS-CoV-2 convalescent individuals. Trial participants were randomized into five groups of five, in which low-dose or high-dose Ad26.COV2.S was given once or twice, or placebo was given on both occasions. Investigators remained blinded to trial group allocation during experiments and outcome assessment. Overall study results and their limits: The study lacked the statistical power to compare responses across vaccine doses or regimens. The authors noted that the TCR breadth and depth analyses may have underestimated total T cell responses. Ad26.COV2.S recipients had higher spike-specific TCR breadth than placebo recipients (P = 0.0014). Non-spike TCR breadth was comparable between vaccine and placebo recipients, consistent with the vaccine containing only spike. After vaccination, spike-specific CD8+ and CD4+ T cell responses were reported to show substantial breadth.

The treatment or condition label on this specimen signifies: about 20 received Ad26.COV2.S at low or high dose, single or two shots; about 5 received placebo; per-sample allocation not given. Repertoires of vaccine and placebo recipients were sequenced from samples taken on day 63 after the first injection. Cohort 1b enrolled roughly 25 adults aged 18-55 years at a single site in Boston, USA, between 29 July and 7 August 2020. Ad26.COV2.S was a replication-incompetent adenovirus type 26 vector that expressed a prefusion-stabilized SARS-CoV-2 spike protein derived from the original Wuhan strain. The V and J segments used are TRBV25-1 and TRBJ1-1; confidence is insufficient to name the D gene. This receptor was identified in a person aged 18-60 years who received the Ad26.COV2.S COVID-19 vaccine or a placebo. The sequencing here drew on peripheral blood, taken in a trial of Ad26.COV2.S vaccine versus placebo. The DNA reads TGTGCCAGCAGTGACTTACTGGGGACTGAAGCTTTCTTT. It codes for CASSDLLGTEAFF.